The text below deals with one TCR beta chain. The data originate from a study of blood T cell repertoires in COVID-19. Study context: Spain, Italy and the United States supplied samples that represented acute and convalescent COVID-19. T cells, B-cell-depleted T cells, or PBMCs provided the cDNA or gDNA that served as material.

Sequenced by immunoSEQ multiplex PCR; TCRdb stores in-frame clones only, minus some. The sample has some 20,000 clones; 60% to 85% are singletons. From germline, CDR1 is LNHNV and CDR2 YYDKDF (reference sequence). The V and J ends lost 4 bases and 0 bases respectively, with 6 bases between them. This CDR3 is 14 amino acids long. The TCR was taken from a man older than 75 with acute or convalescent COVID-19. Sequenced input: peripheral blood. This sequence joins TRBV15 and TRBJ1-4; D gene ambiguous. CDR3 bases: TGTGCCACCAGCATAGGAGCAACTAATGAAAAACTGTTTTTT. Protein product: CATSIGATNEKLFF.